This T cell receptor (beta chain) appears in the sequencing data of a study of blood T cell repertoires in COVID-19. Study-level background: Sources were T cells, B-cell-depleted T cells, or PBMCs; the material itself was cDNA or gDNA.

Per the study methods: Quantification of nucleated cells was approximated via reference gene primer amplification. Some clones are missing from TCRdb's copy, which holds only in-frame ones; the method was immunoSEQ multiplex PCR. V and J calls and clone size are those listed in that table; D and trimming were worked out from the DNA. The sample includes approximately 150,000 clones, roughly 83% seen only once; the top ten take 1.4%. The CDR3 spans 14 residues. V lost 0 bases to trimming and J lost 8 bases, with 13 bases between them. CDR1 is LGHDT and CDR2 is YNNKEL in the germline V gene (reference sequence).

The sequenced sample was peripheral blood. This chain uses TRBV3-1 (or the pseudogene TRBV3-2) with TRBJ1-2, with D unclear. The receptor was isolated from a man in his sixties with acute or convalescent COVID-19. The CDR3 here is CASSQDLAARGYTF. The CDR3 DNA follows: TGTGCCAGCAGCCAAGATTTAGCGGCTCGGGGCTACACCTTC.